The 17 T cell receptor beta chains given below trace back to one sample, sequenced in a study of blood T cell repertoires in COVID-19. The method was immunoSEQ multiplex PCR; TCRdb's version includes in-frame clones alone and lacks a portion of them. The data hold around 250,000 clones, with 86% observed a single time. Sequencing was done on a sample of PBMCs or T cells enriched from blood (not recorded which). These receptors were obtained from a man younger than 30 who had recovered from COVID-19.

This clone occurred once. J is TRBJ1-1 and V is TRBV2; the match to TRBD1 covers 8 bases. The CDR3 runs 13 residues. Trimming cost V 8 bases and J 4 bases; bases outside gene matches: 6. Germline assignment: CDR1 SNHLY and CDR2 FYNNEI. In nucleotides, the CDR3 is TGTGCCAGCCCGCGGGACAGGACCACTGAAGCTTTCTTT. Amino acids: CASPRDRTTEAFF.

The chain recombines TRBV10-3 with TRBJ2-7, with D perhaps TRBD2 (5 bases). There are 14 residues in the CDR3. Germline CDR1 reads ENHRY; CDR2 reads SYGVKD. Trimming took 2 bases from V and 4 from J, leaving 12 bases between them. The CDR3, as DNA: TGTGCCATCAGTGAGAGGCTAGCTGAGTACGAGCAGTACTTC. It yields the protein CAISERLAEYEQYF.

The J gene is TRBJ2-5, the V gene TRBV18, with D possibly TRBD2 on 5 matching bases. The CDR3 is 14 amino acids. Germline-derived CDR1 and CDR2 are KGHSH and LQKENI. Between the trimmed V and J ends, which lost 1 base and 1 base, there was a span of 7 bases. CDR3 in DNA: TGTGCCAGCTCACCACTGAGCGGCCAAGAGACCCAGTACTTC. Its translation: CASSPLSGQETQYF.

The chain recombines TRBV3-1 (or the pseudogene TRBV3-2) with TRBJ2-7, with 7 bases that match TRBD2. Trimming took 3 bases from V and 3 from J; bases not matched to a gene: 5. The germline gives CDR1 LGHDT, CDR2 YNNKEL (reference sequence). This CDR3 spans 14 amino acids. CDR3 DNA sequence: TGTGCCAGCAGCCAGAGCGGGAAGTACTACGAGCAGTACTTC. Its protein product is CASSQSGKYYEQYF.

The V and J genes are TRBV30 and TRBJ1-4; TRBD1 agrees at 7 bases. The J segment lost 4 bases and the V segment lost 4 bases, leaving 3 bases of the junction unmatched. The germline V gene encodes CDR1 GTSNPN and CDR2 SVGIG (reference sequence). This CDR3 spans 13 amino acids. DNA for the CDR3: TGTGCCTGGAACGGACAGGTTAATGAAAAACTGTTTTTT. This codes for CAWNGQVNEKLFF. Drawing the rest from reference TRBV30 and TRBJ1-4, the complete variable domain is SQTIHQWPATLVQPVGSPLSLECTVEGTSNPNLYWYRQAAGRGLQLLFYSVGIGQISSEVPQNLSASRPQDRQFILSSKKLLLSDSGFYLCAWNGQVNEKLFFGSGTQLSVL.

As DNA, the CDR3 is TGTGCCAGCAGTCCAGCCGGGACAGGCTGGGGCTCTGGAAACACCATATATTTT. Amino acid sequence: CASSPAGTGWGSGNTIYF. The genes are TRBV27 and TRBJ1-3; 8 bases match TRBD1. This CDR3 is built from 18 residues. Trimming at V came to 5 bases and at J to 0 bases, leaving 12 bases not matched to a gene. Looked up from germline, CDR1 is MNHEY and CDR2 is SMNVEV (reference sequence).

The genes are TRBV7-9 and TRBJ1-2; 8 nucleotides align to TRBD1. CDR3 size: 15 residues. Looked up from germline, CDR1 is SEHNR and CDR2 is FQNEAQ (reference sequence). The V gene end was trimmed by 5 bases and the J gene end by 7 bases; junction bases not matched to a gene: 12. CDR3 nucleotide sequence: TGTGCCAGCAGCCCAGGCCCGGCAGGGGGCTTTGGCTACACCTTC. Amino acid sequence: CASSPGPAGGFGYTF. The full variable domain, in which reference TRBV7-9 and TRBJ1-2 provide the parts outside the CDR3, is DTGVSQNPRHKITKRGQNVTFRCDPISEHNRLYWYRQTLGQGPEFLTYFQNEAQLEKSRLLSDRFSAERPKGSFSTLEIQRTEQGDSAMYLCASSPGPAGGFGYTFGSGTRLTVV.

DNA for the CDR3: TGTGCCAGCAGTGATGTCGGGACACCGAACTATGGCTACACCTTC. Its translation is CASSDVGTPNYGYTF. This chain links TRBV6-1 with TRBJ1-2, with D perhaps matching TRBD1 (6 bases). The CDR3 runs 15 residues. V was clipped by 3 bases and J by 2 bases, with 13 bases between them. The germline CDR1 and CDR2 sequences are MNHNS and SASEGT.

The chain recombines TRBV15 with TRBJ1-6, with TRBD1 identical over 7 bases. Germline trimming cut 4 bases from V and 1 base from J; bases unmatched to any gene: 4. Germline V gene data show CDR1 as LNHNV and CDR2 as YYDKDF (reference sequence). The CDR3 has 16 residues. CDR3: CATSKDRVSYNSPLHF. As DNA, the CDR3 is TGTGCCACCAGCAAAGACAGGGTATCCTATAATTCACCCCTCCACTTT.

With respect to this clone: Other DNA sequences in this specimen translate into the identical CDR3. The chain's CDR3 is CASSLQGNTEAFF. CDR3 DNA: TGTGCCAGCAGCTTACAGGGGAACACTGAAGCTTTCTTT. The chain employs TRBV7-2 and TRBJ1-1; D perhaps matches TRBD1 (5 bases). V was trimmed by 2 bases and J by 1 base, leaving 5 bases between them. Germline V CDR1 and CDR2: SGHTA, FQGNSA. This CDR3 spans 13 amino acids.

This clone was seen only once. Additional DNA sequences in this sample encode the identical CDR3. The chain recombines TRBV30 with TRBJ2-5; TRBD2 aligns across 7 bases. Germline values: CDR1 GTSNPN, CDR2 SVGIG (reference sequence). V was clipped by 2 bases and J by 5 bases; unmatched bases: 5. This CDR3 has 13 amino acids. The CDR3 DNA follows: TGTGCCTGGAGTCGGACTAGTCGGGAGACCCAGTACTTC. It specifies CAWSRTSRETQYF.

The CDR3 reads CSVLLTGDPGNTIYF. Written as DNA, the CDR3 is TGCAGCGTTTTACTGACAGGGGATCCTGGAAACACCATATATTTT. The rearrangement links TRBV29-1 to TRBJ1-3; 8 nucleotides agree with TRBD1. Germline values: CDR1 SQVTM, CDR2 ANQGSEA. Trimming took 5 bases from V and 2 from J; bases not matched to a gene: 8. The CDR3 sequence is 15 residues long.

This chain uses TRBV20-1 with TRBJ1-5; no firm D call. There are 13 residues in the CDR3. Trimming stripped 3 bases from V and 3 bases from J, with 9 bases between. The germline V gene encodes CDR1 DFQATT and CDR2 SNEGSKA (reference sequence). CDR3 coding DNA: TGCAGTGCTAGTAGTACAGACAATCAGCCCCAGCATTTT. Amino acid sequence: CSASSTDNQPQHF.

V is TRBV4-1 and J is TRBJ2-7; 8 nucleotides align to TRBD1. There are 16 residues in the CDR3. V shed 2 bases and J 0 bases; nucleotides not matched to a gene: 6. The germline V gene has CDR1 MGHRA and CDR2 YSYEKL. CDR3 amino acids: CASSQPRGQGSYEQYF. CDR3 coding DNA: TGCGCCAGCAGCCAACCCCGAGGACAGGGCTCCTACGAGCAGTACTTC.

The V call is TRBV19, the J call TRBJ1-3; D uncertain. Germline CDR1 reads LNHDA; CDR2 reads SQIVND (reference sequence). CDR3 length: 15 amino acids. Trimming stripped 1 base from V and 2 bases from J, with 9 bases between. DNA of the CDR3: TGTGCCAGTAGTATAGTGGTCAGCGCTGGAAACACCATATATTTT. Amino acids: CASSIVVSAGNTIYF.

The gene calls are TRBV18 and TRBJ1-2; 10 bases agree with TRBD1. Per germline, CDR1 KGHSH and CDR2 LQKENI. V was clipped by 0 bases and J by 3 bases; unmatched bases: 4. The CDR3 consists of 16 residues. CDR3 region: CASSPPDRGSHYGYTF. The CDR3 DNA reads as TGTGCCAGCTCACCACCGGACAGGGGGTCTCACTATGGCTACACCTTC.

The chain carries TRBV7-8 and TRBJ2-3; no definite D call. The CDR3 sequence is 13 residues long. Germline-derived CDR1 and CDR2 are SGHVS and FQNEAQ. V shed 2 bases and J shed 8 bases, with 11 bases lying between them. CDR3 sequence (DNA): TGTGCCAGCAGCTTATCAGAGGCGAGTACGCAGTATTTT. Its protein is CASSLSEASTQYF.